The T cell receptor beta chain under discussion was sequenced for a study of T-cell reconstitution after alpha-beta-depleted transplantation in children. In this sample, this clonotype turned up many times. Unique molecular identifiers featured in how the TCRbeta library was prepared. Each CDR3 protein is one row after TCRdb ran MiXCR on the PCR reads. The sample yields over 200,000 distinct CDR3 sequences, 8% to 9.5% seen once. CDR1 is SEHNR, CDR2 FQNEAQ, per germline (reference sequence). The CDR3 covers 16 residues. Trimming shortened V by 5 bases and J by 6 bases, and 21 bases separated the two germline ends.

The genes are TRBV7-9 and TRBJ2-3; a possible D gene is TRBD2 (6 bases). This receptor was obtained from a human donor who donated a stem cell graft to a child with acute lymphoblastic leukemia. Specimen: PBMCs from the stem cell graft donor, collected from the stem cell graft. CDR3 region: CASSGRPGLNTDTQYF. CDR3 DNA sequence: TGTGCCAGCAGCGGTCGCCCGGGACTCAATACGGATACGCAGTATTTT.